This TCR beta chain appears in the sequencing data of a study of human T cells and chemical hapten exposure. At the level of the study: Across the whole study, which lasted 20 to 30 weeks, patients were given diphenylcyclopropenone on the scalp once a week.

Documented time point: patch test 2, 6 weeks after DPC sensitization. This sample's treatment: therapeutic diphenylcyclopropenone sensitization with weekly scalp DPC. Non-pregnant alopecia patients aged 18 to 70, suitable for DPC therapy. It was unfractionated whole blood from which total RNA was extracted. The germline V gene encodes CDR1 SGHAT and CDR2 FQNNGV. The CDR3 has 14 amino acids. V was cut by 0 bases and J by 9 bases, with 11 bases left in between. This clonotype was counted ten times or more. TCRdb used MiXCR to reprocess the RACE reads, holding one entry per CDR3 protein. The table shows tens of thousands of distinct CDR3 sequences, with around 10% occurring only once.

Material: whole blood, obtained in connection with sensitization to the hapten diphenylcyclopropenone (DPC). This receptor was identified in a woman aged 45-65 years with alopecia areata. Some clones in this sample may be carry-over from other donors' samples. The genes are TRBV11-2 and TRBJ2-2; D remains ambiguous. CDR3 loop: CASSLDHLYRELFF. The CDR3 region has the DNA TGTGCCAGCAGCTTAGATCATTTATACCGGGAGCTGTTTTTT.